This TCR beta chain was recorded in a study of T-cell memory formation after mild COVID-19. Study conclusions and caveats: Largely, contracting CD4+ clones fell within CM and EM, and contracting CD8+ clones within EMRA.

TCRdb re-called the 5' RACE reads through MiXCR, storing one row per CDR3 protein. The table includes under 600,000 distinct CDR3 sequences, less than 25% detected once. This clonotype has a handful of counts. Antigen unknown. The germline V gene encodes CDR1 SGHVS and CDR2 FQNEAQ. The CDR3 covers 16 residues. V shed 5 bases, J shed 8 bases, and the junction held 13 bases outside the gene matches. The receptor was isolated from an adult woman who had mild COVID-19 (a few samples of this study predate the infection). Cell type and time point are not known. The sample taken for sequencing was PBMCs or a T cell subset sorted from them (not recorded which). The chain couples TRBV7-8 to TRBJ2-4; TRBD1 aligns across 9 bases. The chain's CDR3 is CASSTTTGGPGHIQYF. CDR3 nucleotide sequence: TGTGCCAGCAGCACGACCACAGGGGGCCCAGGACACATTCAGTACTTC.